The clone carrying this T cell receptor (beta chain) was counted a few times. The data stem from a study of blood T cell repertoires in COVID-19. Study summary: Spain, Italy and the United States supplied samples that represented acute and convalescent COVID-19. The analysed material was cDNA or gDNA that came from T cells, B-cell-depleted T cells, or PBMCs.

Source study methods: How many nucleated cells were present was estimated from reference gene primer amplification. TCRdb's copy holds only in-frame clones and misses some; the assay was immunoSEQ multiplex PCR. That table furnishes V, J and clone size, whereas the DNA furnished D and trimming. The sample yields about 81,000 clones, about nine tenths seen once. V lost 4 bases and J lost 5, with 14 bases in between. This CDR3 has 14 residues. Germline CDR1 and CDR2: LGHDT and YNNKEL (reference sequence). The sequence was collected from a man in his 70s with active or convalescent COVID-19. Sample: peripheral blood. The V gene is TRBV3-1 (or the pseudogene TRBV3-2), the J gene TRBJ1-1, with a possible D match to TRBD1 (6 bases). The CDR3 nucleotides are TGTGCCAGCAGCCGCCTGAGGGGGATTACTGAAGCTTTCTTT. It translates to CASSRLRGITEAFF.